This TCR beta chain was observed in a study of blood T cell repertoires in COVID-19. The data were produced by immunoSEQ multiplex PCR, yet TCRdb's version contains in-frame clones alone and is incomplete. The sample lists around 320,000 clones; 85% to 90% were seen once. V gave up 5 bases and J gave up 8 bases, with 18 bases separating them. The length of the CDR3 is 15 residues. Germline CDR1 SGHNT, CDR2 YENEEA. Input material: PBMCs or T cells enriched from blood (not recorded which). The chain is built from TRBV11-3 and TRBJ1-4; D unresolved. This sequence originates from a woman aged 18 to 35 with acute COVID-19. As DNA, the CDR3 is TGTGCCAGCAGCCACCAGCTGAGGAGACGAGAAAAACTGTTTTTT. Translated: CASSHQLRRREKLFF.